A single sample gave rise to the 9 T cell receptor beta chains below, sequenced in a study of blood T cell repertoires in COVID-19. Profiled with immunoSEQ multiplex PCR; TCRdb holds only in-frame clones, not every one. The repertoire has more than 200,000 clones, 75% to 90% of them found once; the top ten carry around 0.7%. The sequenced sample consisted of peripheral blood. All receptors come from a man aged 35-49 years with acute or convalescent COVID-19.

V usage is TRBV19 and J usage is TRBJ1-2; no clear D. Germline CDR1 reads LNHDA; CDR2 reads SQIVND (reference sequence). The CDR3 is 15 amino acids. V was pared by 3 bases and J by 3 bases, with 14 bases between. The CDR3 sequence: CASSIRLLDYYGYTF. The CDR3 DNA reads TGTGCCAGTAGTATTAGGCTTCTCGACTACTATGGCTACACCTTC.

The chain has TRBV4-1 and TRBJ2-1; TRBD2 agrees at 9 bases. The CDR3 has 15 residues. After removal of 0 bases from V and 4 bases from J, the junction contained 1 base not matched to a gene. Per the germline V gene, CDR1 is MGHRA and CDR2 is YSYEKL. The CDR3: CASSQDLAGYNEQFF. The CDR3 DNA reads as TGCGCCAGCAGCCAAGACCTAGCGGGATACAATGAGCAGTTCTTC.

V is TRBV12-3 or TRBV12-4 and J is TRBJ1-5; TRBD1 matches 12 bases. J was trimmed by 7 bases and V by 8 bases; bases with no gene match: 3. This CDR3 spans 13 amino acids. As DNA, the CDR3 is TGTGCCAGCGGGGGGACAGGGGGCCAGCCCCAGCATTTT. This gives the protein CASGGTGGQPQHF.

The J gene is TRBJ2-5, the V gene TRBV2, with 7 bases aligning to TRBD2. The CDR3 spans 13 residues. The germline CDR1 and CDR2 sequences are SNHLY and FYNNEI. With V trimmed by 6 bases and J by 7 bases, 8 bases remained unmatched. The CDR3 is CASRGLPGGTQYF. Written as DNA, the CDR3 is TGTGCCAGCAGGGGACTCCCGGGGGGGACCCAGTACTTC.

The V and J genes are TRBV6-5 and TRBJ1-1; D is possibly TRBD1 (6 bases). The CDR3 sequence is 13 residues long. CDR1 and CDR2 (germline): MNHEY, SVGAGI. Trimming removed 6 bases from V and 4 bases from J, with 12 bases in between. The CDR3 loop is CASSHRVGTEAFF. As DNA, the CDR3 is TGTGCCAGCAGCCACAGGGTAGGCACTGAAGCTTTCTTT.

The J gene is TRBJ2-1, the V gene TRBV9; no clear D. From germline, CDR1 is SGDLS and CDR2 YYNGEE. V was pared by 0 bases and J by 0 bases, with 7 bases between. The CDR3 is 15 residues long. The CDR3 region is CASSVGAPSYNEQFF. Written as DNA, the CDR3 is TGTGCCAGCAGCGTAGGAGCCCCCTCCTACAATGAGCAGTTCTTC.

In this sample, this clone turned up a few times. V usage is TRBV6-6 and J usage is TRBJ2-1; unclear D gene. CDR1 is MNHNY and CDR2 is SVGAGI in the germline V gene (reference sequence). V was clipped by 2 bases and J by 5 bases, with 10 bases between them. This CDR3 comprises 14 residues. The CDR3 loop is CASSYPYQDNEQFF. Here the CDR3 DNA reads TGTGCCAGCAGTTACCCTTATCAGGACAATGAGCAGTTCTTC.

CDR3 in amino acids: CASSSGLENEQFF. The CDR3 DNA reads as TGTGCCAGCAGCTCAGGGTTAGAAAATGAGCAGTTCTTC. The rearrangement links TRBV5-8 to TRBJ2-1; tentative D call: TRBD1 (5 bases). CDR3 length: 13 amino acids. V was pared by 3 bases and J by 7 bases, with 11 bases between. Germline-derived CDR1 and CDR2 are SGHTS and YDEGEE.

This chain uses TRBV7-8 with TRBJ2-1; perhaps TRBD2 as D (6 bases). From germline, CDR1 is SGHVS and CDR2 FQNEAQ. Trimming shortened V by 2 bases and J by 10 bases, and 9 bases separated the two germline ends. This CDR3 contains 12 residues. DNA of the CDR3: TGTGCCAGCAGCTTACGGGAGAGGGAGCAGTTCTTC. It encodes CASSLREREQFF.